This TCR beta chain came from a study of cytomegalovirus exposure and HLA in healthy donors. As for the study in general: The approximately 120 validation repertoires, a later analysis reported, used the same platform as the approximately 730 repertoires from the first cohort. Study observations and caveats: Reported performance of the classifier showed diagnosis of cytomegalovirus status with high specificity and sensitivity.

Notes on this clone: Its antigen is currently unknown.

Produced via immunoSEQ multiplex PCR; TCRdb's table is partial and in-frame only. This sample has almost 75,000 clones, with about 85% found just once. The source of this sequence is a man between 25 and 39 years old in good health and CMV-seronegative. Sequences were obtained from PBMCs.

As DNA, the CDR3 is TGTGCCAGCAGCTTATCTTCGGATACGCAGTATTTT. Amino acid sequence: CASSLSSDTQYF. This chain uses TRBV5-6 with TRBJ2-3; D remains unclear. V was cut by 2 bases and J by 6 bases, with 7 bases left in between. This CDR3 is built from 12 residues. In germline, CDR1 is SGHDT, CDR2 YYEEEE.